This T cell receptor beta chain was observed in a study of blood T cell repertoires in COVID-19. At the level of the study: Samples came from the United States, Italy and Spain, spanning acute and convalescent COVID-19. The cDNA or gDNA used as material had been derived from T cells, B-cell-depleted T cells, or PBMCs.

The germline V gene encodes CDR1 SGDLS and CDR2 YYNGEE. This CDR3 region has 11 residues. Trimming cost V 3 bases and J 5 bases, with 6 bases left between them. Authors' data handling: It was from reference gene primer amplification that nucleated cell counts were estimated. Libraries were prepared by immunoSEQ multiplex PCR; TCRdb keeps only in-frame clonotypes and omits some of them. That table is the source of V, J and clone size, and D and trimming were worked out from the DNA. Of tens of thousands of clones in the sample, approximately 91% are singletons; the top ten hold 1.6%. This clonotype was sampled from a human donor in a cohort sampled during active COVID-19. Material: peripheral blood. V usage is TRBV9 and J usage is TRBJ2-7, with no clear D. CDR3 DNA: TGTGCCAGCAGCGCAGGTAACGAGCAGTACTTC. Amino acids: CASSAGNEQYF.